Listed below are T cell receptor beta chains from one sample, sequenced in a study of blood T cell repertoires in COVID-19. The repertoire was sequenced with immunoSEQ multiplex PCR; TCRdb's copy has only in-frame clones and lacks some. The data show some 260,000 clones, around 79% seen once. The sample comprised peripheral blood. These receptors all come from an elderly woman with acute or convalescent COVID-19. CDR3s leave out the opening cysteine and the closing phenylalanine or tryptophan.

J | V | CDR3
TRBJ2-7 | TRBV5-6 | ASTLGGTLLEQY
TRBJ2-7 | TRBV5-1 | ASSSQPGQGYEQY
TRBJ1-1 | TRBV3-1/TRBV3-2 | ASSEGGGRGTEAF
TRBJ2-5 | TRBV4-2 | ASSQDLVLETQY
TRBJ2-4 | TRBV11-3 | ASSLDGASRGAKNIQY
TRBJ2-1 | TRBV5-1 | ASSTSSGSYNEQF
TRBJ2-7 | TRBV6-5 | ASSYGGLSSYEQY
TRBJ1-2 | TRBV6-5 | ASTGTAYGGYT
TRBJ2-3 | TRBV7-9 | ASSLGGGFTDTQY
TRBJ2-1 | TRBV29-1 | SVEPSGGPNEQF
TRBJ1-2 | TRBV6-1 | ASSEVGTGNGYT
TRBJ2-3 | TRBV20-1 | SASVSGGSDTQY
TRBJ2-7 | TRBV19 | ASSISGQSSSYEQY
TRBJ2-7 | TRBV2 | ASRRQGSYEQY
TRBJ2-1 | TRBV18 | ASSPIGTGEVSEQF
TRBJ1-4 | TRBV6-1 | ASSEGRVGNEKLF
TRBJ2-3 | TRBV11-1 | ASSQRADTQY
TRBJ1-6 | TRBV5-1 | ASSLDRGSYNSPLH
TRBJ1-5 | TRBV6-5 | ASSRTGVGNQPQH
TRBJ1-1 | TRBV5-1 | ASSLAGGNTEAF
TRBJ1-1 | TRBV11-3 | ASSAPGTLNLNTEAF
TRBJ2-5 | TRBV9 | ASSVAQREETQY
TRBJ2-1 | TRBV3-1/TRBV3-2 | ASSQITLNNEQF
TRBJ2-3 | TRBV5-6 | ASSNTGMDTQY
TRBJ2-3 | TRBV3-1/TRBV3-2 | ASSPFGTAPDTQY
TRBJ2-1 | TRBV27 | ASSRLAGVLNEQF
TRBJ2-1 | TRBV11-3 | ASSPGQERTGSEQF
TRBJ1-4 | TRBV2 | ASRRGANEKLF